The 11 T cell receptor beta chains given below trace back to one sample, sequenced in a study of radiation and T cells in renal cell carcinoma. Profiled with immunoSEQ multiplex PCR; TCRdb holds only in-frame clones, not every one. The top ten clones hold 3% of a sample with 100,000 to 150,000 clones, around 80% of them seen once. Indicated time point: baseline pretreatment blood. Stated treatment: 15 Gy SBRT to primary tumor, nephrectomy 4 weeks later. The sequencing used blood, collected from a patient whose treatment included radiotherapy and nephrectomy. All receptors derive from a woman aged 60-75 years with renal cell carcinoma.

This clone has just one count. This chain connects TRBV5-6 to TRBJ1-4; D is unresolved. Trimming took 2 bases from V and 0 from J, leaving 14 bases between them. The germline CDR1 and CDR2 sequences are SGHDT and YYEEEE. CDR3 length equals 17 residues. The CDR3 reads CASSLDIRAATNEKLFF. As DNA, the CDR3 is TGTGCCAGCAGCTTAGATATCAGAGCTGCAACTAATGAAAAACTGTTTTTT.

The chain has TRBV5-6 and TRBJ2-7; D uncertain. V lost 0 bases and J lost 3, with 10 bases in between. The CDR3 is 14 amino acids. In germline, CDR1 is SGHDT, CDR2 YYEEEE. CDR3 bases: TGTGCCAGCAGCTTGGTAGGCCGACTCTACGAGCAGTACTTC. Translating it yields CASSLVGRLYEQYF.

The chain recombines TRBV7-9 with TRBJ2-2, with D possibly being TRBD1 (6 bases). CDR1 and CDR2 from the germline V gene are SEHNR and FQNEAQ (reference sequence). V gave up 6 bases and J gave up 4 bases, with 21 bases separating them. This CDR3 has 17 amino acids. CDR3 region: CASSPSTGIRVTGELFF. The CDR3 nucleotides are TGTGCCAGCAGTCCTAGTACAGGGATTCGTGTCACCGGGGAGCTGTTTTTT.

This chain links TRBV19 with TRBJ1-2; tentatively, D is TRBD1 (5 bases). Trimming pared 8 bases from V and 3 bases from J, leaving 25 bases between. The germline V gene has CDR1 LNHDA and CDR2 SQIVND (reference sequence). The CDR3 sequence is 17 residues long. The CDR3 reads CASHEGAGWRPYYGYTF. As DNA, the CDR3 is TGTGCCAGTCACGAAGGGGCGGGTTGGAGGCCCTACTATGGCTACACCTTC.

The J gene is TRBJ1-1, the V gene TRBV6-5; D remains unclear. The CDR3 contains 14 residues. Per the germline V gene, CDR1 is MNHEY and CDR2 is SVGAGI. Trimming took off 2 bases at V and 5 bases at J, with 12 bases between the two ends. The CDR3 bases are TGTGCCAGCAGTTACGGAACCCCCGGGACTGAAGCTTTCTTT. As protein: CASSYGTPGTEAFF.

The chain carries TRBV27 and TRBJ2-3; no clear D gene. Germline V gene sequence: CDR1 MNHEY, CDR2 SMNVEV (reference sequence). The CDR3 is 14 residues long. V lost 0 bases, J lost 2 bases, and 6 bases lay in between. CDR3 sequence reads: CASSLSIDTDTQYF. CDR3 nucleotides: TGTGCCAGCAGTTTATCCATAGACACAGATACGCAGTATTTT.

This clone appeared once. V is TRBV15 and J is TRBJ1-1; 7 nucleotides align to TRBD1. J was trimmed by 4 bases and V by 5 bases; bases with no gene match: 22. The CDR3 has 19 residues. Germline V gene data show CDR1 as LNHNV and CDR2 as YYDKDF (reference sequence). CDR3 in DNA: TGTGCCACCAGCCGAGGACCGGGGCAGGGGGTTAGCGGGTTCACTGAAGCTTTCTTT. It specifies CATSRGPGQGVSGFTEAFF.

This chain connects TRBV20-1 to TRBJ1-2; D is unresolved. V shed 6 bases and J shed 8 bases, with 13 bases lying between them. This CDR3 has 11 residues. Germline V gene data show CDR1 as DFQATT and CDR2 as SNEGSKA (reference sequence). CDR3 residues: CSAPSNLGYTF. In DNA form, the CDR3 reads TGCAGTGCCCCGTCAAATTTAGGCTACACCTTC.

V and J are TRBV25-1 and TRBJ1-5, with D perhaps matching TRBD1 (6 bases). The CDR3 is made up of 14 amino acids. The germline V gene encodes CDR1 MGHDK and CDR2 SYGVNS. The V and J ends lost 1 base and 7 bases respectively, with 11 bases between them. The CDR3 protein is CASSEFGGGQPQHF. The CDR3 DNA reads TGTGCCAGCAGTGAATTCGGGGGCGGGCAGCCCCAGCATTTT.

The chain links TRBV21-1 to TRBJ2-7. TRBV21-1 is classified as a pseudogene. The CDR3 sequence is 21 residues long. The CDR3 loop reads CASDVATIGNQRGARAYEQYF. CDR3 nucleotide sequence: TGTGCCAGCGACGTTGCAACTATTGGGAATCAACGAGGGGCACGAGCCTACGAGCAGTACTTC.

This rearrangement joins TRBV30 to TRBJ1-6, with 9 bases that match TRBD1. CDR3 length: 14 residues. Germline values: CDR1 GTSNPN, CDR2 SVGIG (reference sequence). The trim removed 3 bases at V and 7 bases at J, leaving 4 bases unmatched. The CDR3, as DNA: TGTGCCTGGAGCTCCGGGACAGGGAATTCACCCCTCCACTTT. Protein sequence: CAWSSGTGNSPLHF.